This T cell receptor beta chain was recovered during a study of beta chain features in type 1 diabetes. The overall study: Sorted cells, about 99 million in number, were examined across all samples. Overall study results and limits: Type 1 diabetes patients showed a moderate but significant shortening of TCRB CDR3s in all four CD4+ subsets.

This clone was seen a handful of times. Its antigen is not known. Every isolated RNA sample was fully reverse transcribed, so sequencing captured expressed TCRB transcripts. The table came from immunoSEQ multiplex PCR; TCRdb's copy has only in-frame clones and leaves some out. The data hold some 370,000 clones, with 9.6% observed a single time. The receptor comes from a man under 40 with type 1 diabetes. The sequenced material came from central memory CD4+ T cells from blood.

DNA for the CDR3: TGTGCCACCAGCAGAGAGACCACCGGGGCAATCTATGGCTACACCTTC. It is translated as CATSRETTGAIYGYTF. J is TRBJ1-2 and V is TRBV15; TRBD1 is a possible D gene (5 bases). The length of the CDR3 is 16 residues. The germline gives CDR1 LNHNV, CDR2 YYDKDF (reference sequence). The ends were cut back, 0 bases at V and 4 bases at J, with 15 bases in the middle.